This TCR beta chain was documented in a study of blood T cells in healthy people across ages. CDR3 length equals 15 residues. Between the trimmed V and J ends, which lost 3 bases and 8 bases, there was a span of 17 bases. The germline CDR1 and CDR2 sequences are MGHRA and YSYEKL. Study results and limitations: PBMCs that were unsorted prevented a conclusive naive versus antigen-experienced comparison. Naive CD4+ cells and diversity were both higher in long-lived donors than in aged donors. Total diversity from one million sequenced T cells was likely underestimated.

Turning to this clonotype: The antigen remains undetermined.

A second about 7 to 12 cycle PCR used barcoded and J-beta primers. Each cDNA was tagged by a template-switch adaptor containing 12 random nucleotides. TCRdb fed the 5' RACE reads into MiXCR, producing one record per CDR3 protein. The table includes hundreds of thousands of distinct CDR3 sequences, 45% to 60% detected once. Sequenced material: blood. The sequence derives from a woman older than 75 in good health. V and J are TRBV4-1 and TRBJ2-1; maybe TRBD2 (5 bases). The CDR3 protein is CASSQALQHGDEQFF. Here the CDR3 DNA reads TGCGCCAGCAGCCAGGCCCTTCAGCACGGGGATGAGCAGTTCTTC.